The clone carrying this TCR beta chain has only one observation. The source of the sample is a study of CD8+ T cells in alopecia areata. Per the germline V gene, CDR1 is LGHNA and CDR2 is YSLEER. The germline V and J ends were trimmed by 0 bases and 1 base, with 7 bases remaining between them. CDR3 size: 16 residues. Sorted out of PBMCs were CD4+ T cells and CD8+ T cells. RNA was extracted and reverse transcribed into cDNA as the sequencing template. TCRdb's table, derived via immunoSEQ multiplex PCR, lists solely in-frame clones and lacks some. The sample lists roughly 100,000 clones, 55% seen once, with around 10% in the top ten.

The TCR was taken from a human donor in good health. J is TRBJ2-6 and V is TRBV4-3; D possibly corresponds to TRBD1 (5 bases). The sample comprised CD4+ T cells sorted from blood. The CDR3 nucleotides are TGCGCCAGCAGCCAAGACGCAGGGTCTGGGGCCAACGTCCTGACTTTC. Translating gives CASSQDAGSGANVLTF.